Listed below are T cell receptor beta chains from one sample, sequenced in a study of T cells in Graves' hyperthyroidism and ophthalmopathy. MiXCR was run by TCRdb on the multiplex PCR reads, yielding one entry per CDR3 protein. The repertoire includes about 400,000 distinct CDR3 sequences, more than 12% of them detected once, and roughly 33% sits in the top ten. The sequenced material came from blood. Receptors were obtained from a young woman with Graves' hyperthyroidism. The conserved cysteine and the conserved F or W are not part of the CDR3 here.

length	V	J	CDR3
13	TRBV7-8	TRBJ2-1	ASSLGVVSYNEQF
12	TRBV19	TRBJ2-1	ASSIGTGYNEQF
11	TRBV12-3/TRBV12-4	TRBJ1-6	ASERTGNSPLH
10	TRBV7-9	TRBJ1-5	ASSIQNQPQH
11	TRBV5-1	TRBJ2-3	ASSREFGDTQY
10	TRBV14	TRBJ2-7	ASSQDWGEQY
12	TRBV18	TRBJ2-7	ASSPGRGDYEQY
15	TRBV7-8	TRBJ1-4	ASSLNSKGTRGEKLF
14	TRBV3-1	TRBJ2-4	ASSQGRSLAKNIQY
11	TRBV11-1	TRBJ2-5	ASSDRDKGTQY
13	TRBV3-1	TRBJ2-4	ASSEGQGARNIQY
11	TRBV2	TRBJ1-5	ASSVANHQPQH
9	TRBV30	TRBJ1-2	AWSRRRGYT
13	TRBV7-2	TRBJ2-2	ASSRKTADTGELF
10	TRBV6-1	TRBJ2-3	AILGPTDTQY
12	TRBV3-1	TRBJ2-5	ASSPYNRKETQY
11	TRBV11-2	TRBJ1-1	ASSTGSGTEAF
12	TRBV2	TRBJ2-1	ASRRTSGYDEQF
12	TRBV12-3/TRBV12-4	TRBJ2-2	ASSFTDYTGELF
11	TRBV3-1	TRBJ1-5	ASSQVGNQPQH
10	TRBV24-1	TRBJ2-5	ATSVMGETQY
13	TRBV5-1	TRBJ1-2	ASSLVTTGNYGYT
12	TRBV7-9	TRBJ2-3	ASSYGTDTDTQY
11	TRBV29-1	TRBJ2-5	SVAAGGLETQY
13	TRBV2	TRBJ1-3	ASSVDRLSGNTIY
14	TRBV9	TRBJ1-5	ASSVGVGQGCQPQH
11	TRBV2	TRBJ1-5	ASSNEGDQPQH
12	TRBV5-6	TRBJ2-5	ASSLRGNQETQY
16	TRBV24-1	TRBJ2-4	ATSDAIQSRDGENIQY
13	TRBV11-2	TRBJ2-7	ASSPDRDRGLEQY
15	TRBV29-1	TRBJ2-3	SVVSFAAGSGTDTQY
11	TRBV28	TRBJ1-2	ASMEGTNYGYT